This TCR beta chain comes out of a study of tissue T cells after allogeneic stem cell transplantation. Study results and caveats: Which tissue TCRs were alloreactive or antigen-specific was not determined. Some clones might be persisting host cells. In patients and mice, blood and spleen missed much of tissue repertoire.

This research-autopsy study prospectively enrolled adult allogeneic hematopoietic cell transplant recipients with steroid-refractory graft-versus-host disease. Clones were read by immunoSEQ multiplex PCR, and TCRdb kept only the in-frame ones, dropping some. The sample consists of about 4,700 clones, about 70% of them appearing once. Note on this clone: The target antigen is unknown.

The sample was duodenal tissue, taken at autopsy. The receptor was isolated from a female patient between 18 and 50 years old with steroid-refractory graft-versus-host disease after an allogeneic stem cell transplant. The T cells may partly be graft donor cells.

CDR3 DNA sequence: TGTGCCAGCAGTTTAGCGGGGGGGCCGGGCAATGAGCAGTTCTTC. This translates into CASSLAGGPGNEQFF. This rearrangement joins TRBV27 to TRBJ2-1, with 9 nucleotides matching TRBD2. Germline V gives CDR1 MNHEY, CDR2 SMNVEV (reference sequence). Germline trimming cut 2 bases from V and 6 bases from J; bases unmatched to any gene: 5. CDR3 length equals 15 residues.